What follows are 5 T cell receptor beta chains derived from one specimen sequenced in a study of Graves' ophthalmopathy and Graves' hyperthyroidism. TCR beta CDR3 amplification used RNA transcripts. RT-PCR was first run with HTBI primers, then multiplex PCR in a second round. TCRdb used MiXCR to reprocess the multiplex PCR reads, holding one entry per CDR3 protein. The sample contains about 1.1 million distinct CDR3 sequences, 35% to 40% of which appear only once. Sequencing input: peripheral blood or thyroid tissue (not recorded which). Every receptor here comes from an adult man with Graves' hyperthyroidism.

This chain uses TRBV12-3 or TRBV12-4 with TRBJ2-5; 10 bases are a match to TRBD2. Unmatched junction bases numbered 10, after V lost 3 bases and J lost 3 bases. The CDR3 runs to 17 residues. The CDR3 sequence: CASSFGRLAGAKETQYF. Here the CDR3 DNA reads TGTGCCAGCAGTTTTGGTCGGCTAGCGGGGGCAAAAGAGACCCAGTACTTC.

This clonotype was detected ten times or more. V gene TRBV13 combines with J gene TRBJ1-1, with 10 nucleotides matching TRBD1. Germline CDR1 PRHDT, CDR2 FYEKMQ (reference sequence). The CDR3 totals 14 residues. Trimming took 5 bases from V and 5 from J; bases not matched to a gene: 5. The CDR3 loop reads CASSQGTGVTEAFF. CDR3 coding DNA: TGTGCCAGCAGCCAAGGGACAGGGGTTACTGAAGCTTTCTTT.

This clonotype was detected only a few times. The CDR3 DNA reads TGTGCCAGCAGTTTCAAGGGGGCGGTCACTGAAGCTTTCTTT. Its protein is CASSFKGAVTEAFF. The chain uses TRBV6-5 and TRBJ1-1, with 7 bases lining up with TRBD1. CDR1 and CDR2 (germline): MNHEY, SVGAGI. V lost 4 bases to trimming and J lost 4 bases; unmatched junction nucleotides: 6. The CDR3 runs to 14 residues.

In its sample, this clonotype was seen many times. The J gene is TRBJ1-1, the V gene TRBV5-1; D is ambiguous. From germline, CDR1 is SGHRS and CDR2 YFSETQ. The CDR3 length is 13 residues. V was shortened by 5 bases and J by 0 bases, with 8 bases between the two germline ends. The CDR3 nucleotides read TGCGCCAGCAGAACCCAACTGAACACTGAAGCTTTCTTT. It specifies CASRTQLNTEAFF.

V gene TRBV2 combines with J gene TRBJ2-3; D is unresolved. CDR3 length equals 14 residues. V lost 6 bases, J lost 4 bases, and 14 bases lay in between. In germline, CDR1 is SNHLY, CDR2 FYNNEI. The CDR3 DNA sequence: TGTGCCAGCAGCCCCAAGGTGTCCCCAGATACGCAGTATTTT. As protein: CASSPKVSPDTQYF.